These 3 T cell receptor beta chains share one sample of origin, sequenced in a study of blood T cell repertoires in COVID-19. Measured with immunoSEQ multiplex PCR; TCRdb has only the in-frame clones, and not every one. The sample records about 280,000 clones, 85% being singletons. Sequenced input: PBMCs or T cells enriched from blood (not recorded which). The source of these receptors is a woman between 50 and 59 years old who had recovered from COVID-19.

The J gene is TRBJ2-3, the V gene TRBV27; TRBD1 might be the D (5 bases). Germline V gene data show CDR1 as MNHEY and CDR2 as SMNVEV (reference sequence). The CDR3 consists of 16 residues. V was pared by 4 bases and J by 3 bases, with 17 bases between. CDR3: CASSSPGRGLTDTQYF. Here the CDR3 DNA reads TGTGCCAGCAGTTCCCCGGGTAGGGGCTTGACAGATACGCAGTATTTT.

This clone is a singleton in its sample. V and J are TRBV24-1 and TRBJ2-1, with 8 bases that match TRBD2. V gave up 4 bases and J gave up 2 bases; unmatched junction bases: 0. Per germline, CDR1 KGHDR and CDR2 SFDVKD. The CDR3 spans 14 residues. The CDR3 DNA is TGTGCCACCAGTGAAGCGGGGGCCTACAATGAGCAGTTCTTC. This sequence encodes CATSEAGAYNEQFF.

This clone was observed a single time. This chain links TRBV9 with TRBJ2-1; D gene uncertain. Trimming took 4 bases from V and 2 from J, leaving 10 bases between them. This CDR3 comprises 14 residues. Germline CDR1 SGDLS, CDR2 YYNGEE. The CDR3 sequence: CASSRLLTYNEQFF. The CDR3 DNA reads TGTGCCAGCAGCCGACTTCTTACCTACAATGAGCAGTTCTTC.